This T cell receptor beta chain was recorded in a study of blood T cell repertoires in COVID-19. The sample holds a few counts of this clone. Study members were between about 18 and 90 years old and lived in some 22 US regions. Repertoires were generated with immunoSEQ multiplex PCR, while TCRdb's copy carries only in-frame clones and drops some. Counted here are approximately 150,000 clones, around 80% occurring once; the ten biggest clones make up under 20%. Per germline, CDR1 MGHDK and CDR2 SYGVNS. The CDR3 is 15 amino acids. V gave up 3 bases and J gave up 2 bases, with 13 bases separating them. This clonotype was sampled from an older woman in a cohort exposed to, infected with or recovered from COVID-19 (not recorded which). Sequenced material: PBMCs or T cells enriched from blood (not recorded which). The chain is built from TRBV25-1 and TRBJ2-5; TRBD1 is a possible D gene (6 bases). The CDR3 nucleotides read TGTGCCAGCAGTGATTCAACGACAGGACAAGAGACCCAGTACTTC. It yields the protein CASSDSTTGQETQYF.